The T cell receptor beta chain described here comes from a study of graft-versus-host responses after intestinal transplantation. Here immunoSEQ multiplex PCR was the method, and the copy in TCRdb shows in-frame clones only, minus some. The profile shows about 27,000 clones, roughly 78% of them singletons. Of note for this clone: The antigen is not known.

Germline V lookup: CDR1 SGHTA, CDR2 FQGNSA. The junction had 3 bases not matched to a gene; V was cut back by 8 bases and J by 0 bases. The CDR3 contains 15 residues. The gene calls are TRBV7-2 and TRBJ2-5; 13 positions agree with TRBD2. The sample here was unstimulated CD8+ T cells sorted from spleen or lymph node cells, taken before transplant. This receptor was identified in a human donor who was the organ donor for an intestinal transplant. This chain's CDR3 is CASRTSGGDQETQYF. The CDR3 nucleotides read TGTGCCAGCCGGACTAGCGGGGGAGACCAAGAGACCCAGTACTTC. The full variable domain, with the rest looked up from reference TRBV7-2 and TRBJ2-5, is GAGVSQSPSNKVTEKGKDVELRCDPISGHTALYWYRQSLGQGLEFLIYFQGNSAPDKSGLPSDRFSAERTGGSVSTLTIQRTQQEDSAVYLCASRTSGGDQETQYFGPGTRLLVL.